The clone carrying this TCR beta chain was counted only a few times. This entry is derived from a study of blood T cells in healthy people across ages. Then a second PCR, running roughly 6 to 11 cycles, was carried out with a sample-barcoded 5' primer and a J-beta primer mix. A minimum of 2.5 million CDR3-containing paired-end reads was obtained for each sample. TCRdb re-called the 5' RACE reads with MiXCR, one entry per CDR3 protein. The sample contains some 930,000 distinct CDR3 sequences, almost 30% of which appear only once. Ranging in age from about 6 to 95, the donors were healthy Caucasian individuals from Russia. Every sample yielded at least 6.5 million isolated PBMCs. V lost 5 bases and J 1 base, leaving 14 bases between the germline ends. The CDR3 is made up of 14 amino acids. In germline, CDR1 is SQVTM, CDR2 ANQGSEA. These same data were also listed under a study on T cells of mothers and their children. As that study records: Samples were provided by three healthy Caucasian mothers and their six children.

This clonotype was sampled from a woman aged 40 to 50 in good health. Sequenced sample: blood. V is TRBV29-1 and J is TRBJ1-2; D gene unclear. CDR3 DNA: TGCAGCGTTTGGGGTCTCGGTATTAACTATGGCTACACCTTC. Protein sequence: CSVWGLGINYGYTF.